This T cell receptor beta chain was sequenced in a study of patients and donors after allogeneic stem cell transplantation. This clonotype was observed many times. V gave up 6 bases and J gave up 5 bases, with 17 bases separating them. There are 15 residues in the CDR3. Each CDR3 protein gets one entry after TCRdb re-called the RT-PCR reads with MiXCR. The profile shows hundreds of thousands of distinct CDR3 sequences, 16% of them singletons. The sequence derives from a human donor who was either an allogeneic HSCT recipient or a stem cell or donor lymphocyte infusion donor (not recorded which). It is not recorded whose cells these are; they may come from a transplant donor. V is TRBV12-3 or TRBV12-4 and J is TRBJ2-1; maybe TRBD2 (6 bases). The sequenced sample consisted of blood, either unsorted or a sorted T cell fraction (not recorded which). CDR3 amino acids: CASSKLDAGNNEQFF. In DNA form, the CDR3 reads TGTGCCAGCAGCAAACTAGATGCGGGGAACAATGAGCAGTTCTTC.